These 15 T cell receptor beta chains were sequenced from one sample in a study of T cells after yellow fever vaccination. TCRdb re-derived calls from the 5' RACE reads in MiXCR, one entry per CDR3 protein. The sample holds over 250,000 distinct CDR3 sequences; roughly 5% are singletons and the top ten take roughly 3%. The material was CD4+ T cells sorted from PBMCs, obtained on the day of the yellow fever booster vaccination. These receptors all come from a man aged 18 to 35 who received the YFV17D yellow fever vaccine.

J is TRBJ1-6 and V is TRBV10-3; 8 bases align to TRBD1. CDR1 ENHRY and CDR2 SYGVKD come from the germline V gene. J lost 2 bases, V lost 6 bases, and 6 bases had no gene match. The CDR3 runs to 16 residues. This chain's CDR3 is CAIRTGTGPYNSPLHF. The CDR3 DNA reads TGTGCCATCAGGACCGGGACAGGCCCCTATAATTCACCCCTCCACTTT.

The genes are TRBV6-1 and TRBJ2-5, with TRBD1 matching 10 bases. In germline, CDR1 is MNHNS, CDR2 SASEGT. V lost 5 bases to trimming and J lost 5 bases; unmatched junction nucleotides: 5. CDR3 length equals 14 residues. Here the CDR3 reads CASSKTGGEETQYF. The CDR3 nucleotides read TGTGCCAGCAGTAAGACAGGGGGCGAGGAGACCCAGTACTTC.

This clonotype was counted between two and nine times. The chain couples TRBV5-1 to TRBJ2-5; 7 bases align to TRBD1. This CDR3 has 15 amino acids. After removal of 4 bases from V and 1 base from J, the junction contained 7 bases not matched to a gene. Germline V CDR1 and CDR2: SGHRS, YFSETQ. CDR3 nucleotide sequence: TGCGCCAGCAGCCAACCACAGGGGACCCAAGAGACCCAGTACTTC. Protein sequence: CASSQPQGTQETQYF.

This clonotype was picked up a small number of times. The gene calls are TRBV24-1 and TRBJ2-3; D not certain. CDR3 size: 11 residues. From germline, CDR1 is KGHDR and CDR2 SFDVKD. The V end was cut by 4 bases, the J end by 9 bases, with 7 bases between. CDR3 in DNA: TGTGCCACCAGTGACCCTGAAACGCAGTATTTT. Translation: CATSDPETQYF.

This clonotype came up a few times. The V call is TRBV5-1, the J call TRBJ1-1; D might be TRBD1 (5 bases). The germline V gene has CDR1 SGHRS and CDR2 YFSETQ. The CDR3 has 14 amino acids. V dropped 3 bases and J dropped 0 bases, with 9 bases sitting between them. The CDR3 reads CASSSTRVNTEAFF. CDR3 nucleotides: TGCGCCAGCAGCTCCACCAGGGTGAACACTGAAGCTTTCTTT.

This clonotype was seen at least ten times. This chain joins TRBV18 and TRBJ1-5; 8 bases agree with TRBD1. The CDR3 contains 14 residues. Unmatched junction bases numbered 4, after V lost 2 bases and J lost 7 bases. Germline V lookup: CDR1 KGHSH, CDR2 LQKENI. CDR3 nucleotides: TGTGCCAGCTCACCAACAGGGGGAGGACAGCCCCAGCATTTT. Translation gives CASSPTGGGQPQHF.

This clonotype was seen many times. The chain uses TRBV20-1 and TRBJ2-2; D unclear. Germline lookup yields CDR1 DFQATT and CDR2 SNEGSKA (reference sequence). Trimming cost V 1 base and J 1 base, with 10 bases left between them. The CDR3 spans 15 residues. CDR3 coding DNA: TGCAGTGCTAGAGTCTTCGGGCAGAACACCGGGGAGCTGTTTTTT. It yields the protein CSARVFGQNTGELFF.

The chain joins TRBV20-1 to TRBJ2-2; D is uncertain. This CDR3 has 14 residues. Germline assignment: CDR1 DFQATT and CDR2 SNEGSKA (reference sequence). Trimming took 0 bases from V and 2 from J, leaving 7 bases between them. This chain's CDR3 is CSARDRPNTGELFF. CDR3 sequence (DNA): TGCAGTGCTAGAGATAGGCCTAACACCGGGGAGCTGTTTTTT.

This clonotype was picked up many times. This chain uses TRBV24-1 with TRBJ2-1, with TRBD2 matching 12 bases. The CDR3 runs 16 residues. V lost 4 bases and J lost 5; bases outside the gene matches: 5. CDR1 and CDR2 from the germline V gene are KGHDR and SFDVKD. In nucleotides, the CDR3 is TGTGCCACCAGTGACCCGGGGACTAGCGGGCACAATGAGCAGTTCTTC. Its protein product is CATSDPGTSGHNEQFF.

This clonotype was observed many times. The CDR3 loop reads CASSLESYGYTF. CDR3 nucleotide sequence: TGTGCCAGCAGCTTGGAGAGCTATGGCTACACCTTC. The chain couples TRBV5-4 to TRBJ1-2; no definite D call. The germline V gene has CDR1 SGHNT and CDR2 YYREEE (reference sequence). This CDR3 region has 12 residues. The V gene lost 0 bases and the J gene lost 4 bases, with 4 bases spanning the gap.

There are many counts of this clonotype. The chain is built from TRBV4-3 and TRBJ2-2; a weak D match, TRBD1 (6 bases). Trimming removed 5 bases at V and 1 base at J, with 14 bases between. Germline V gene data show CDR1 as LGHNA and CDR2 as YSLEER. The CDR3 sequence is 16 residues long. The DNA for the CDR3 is TGCGCCAGCAGCGGTACGGGACATCTGAACACCGGGGAGCTGTTTTTT. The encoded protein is CASSGTGHLNTGELFF.

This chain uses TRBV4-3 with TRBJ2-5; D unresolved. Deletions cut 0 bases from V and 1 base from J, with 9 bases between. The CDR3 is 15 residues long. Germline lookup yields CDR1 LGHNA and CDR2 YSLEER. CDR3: CASSQDGRPQETQYF. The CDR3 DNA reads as TGCGCCAGCAGCCAAGATGGCAGGCCCCAAGAGACCCAGTACTTC.

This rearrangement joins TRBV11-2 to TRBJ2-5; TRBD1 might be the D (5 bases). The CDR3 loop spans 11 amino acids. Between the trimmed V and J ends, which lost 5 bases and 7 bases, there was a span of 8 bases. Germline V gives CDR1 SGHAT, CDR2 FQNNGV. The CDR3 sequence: CASSQRGTQYF. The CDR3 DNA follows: TGTGCCAGCAGCCAAAGGGGGACCCAGTACTTC. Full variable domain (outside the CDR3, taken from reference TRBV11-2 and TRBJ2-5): EAGVAQSPRYKIIEKRQSVAFWCNPISGHATLYWYQQILGQGPKLLIQFQNNGVVDDSQLPKDRFSAERLKGVDSTLKIQPAKLEDSAVYLCASSQRGTQYFGPGTRLLVL.

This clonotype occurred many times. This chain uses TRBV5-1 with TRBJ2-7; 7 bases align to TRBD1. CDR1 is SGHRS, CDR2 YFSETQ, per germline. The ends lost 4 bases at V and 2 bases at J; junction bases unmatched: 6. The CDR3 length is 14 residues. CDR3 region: CASSAGTAPYEQYV. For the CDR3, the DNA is TGCGCCAGCAGCGCCGGGACAGCTCCCTACGAGCAGTACGTC.

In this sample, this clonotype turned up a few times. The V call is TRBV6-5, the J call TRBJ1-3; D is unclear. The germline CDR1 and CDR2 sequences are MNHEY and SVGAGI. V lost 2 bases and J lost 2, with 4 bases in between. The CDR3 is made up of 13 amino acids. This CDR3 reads CASSYGAGNTIYF. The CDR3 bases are TGTGCCAGCAGTTACGGGGCTGGAAACACCATATATTTT.